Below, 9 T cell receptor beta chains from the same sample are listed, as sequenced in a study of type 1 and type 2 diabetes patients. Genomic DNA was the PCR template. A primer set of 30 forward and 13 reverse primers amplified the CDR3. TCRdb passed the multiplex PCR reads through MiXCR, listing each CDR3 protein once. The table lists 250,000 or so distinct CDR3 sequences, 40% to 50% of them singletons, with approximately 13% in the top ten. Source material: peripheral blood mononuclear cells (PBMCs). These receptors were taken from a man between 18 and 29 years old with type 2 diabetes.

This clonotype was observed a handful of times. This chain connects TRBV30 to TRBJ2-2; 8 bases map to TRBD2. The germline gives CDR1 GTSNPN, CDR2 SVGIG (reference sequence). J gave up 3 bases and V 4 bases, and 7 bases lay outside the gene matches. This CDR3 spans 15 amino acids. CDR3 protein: CAWKEASGYTGELFF. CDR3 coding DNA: TGTGCCTGGAAAGAAGCTAGCGGGTACACCGGGGAGCTGTTTTTT. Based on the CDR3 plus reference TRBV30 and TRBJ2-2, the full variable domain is SQTIHQWPATLVQPVGSPLSLECTVEGTSNPNLYWYRQAAGRGLQLLFYSVGIGQISSEVPQNLSASRPQDRQFILSSKKLLLSDSGFYLCAWKEASGYTGELFFGEGSRLTVL.

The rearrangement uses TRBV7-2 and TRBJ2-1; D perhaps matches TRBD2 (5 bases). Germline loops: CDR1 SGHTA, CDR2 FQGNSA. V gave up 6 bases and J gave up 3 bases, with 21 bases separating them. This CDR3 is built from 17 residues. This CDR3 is CASSPNGSPSYYNEQFF. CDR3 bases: TGTGCCAGCAGTCCAAATGGGAGTCCCTCATACTACAATGAGCAGTTCTTC.

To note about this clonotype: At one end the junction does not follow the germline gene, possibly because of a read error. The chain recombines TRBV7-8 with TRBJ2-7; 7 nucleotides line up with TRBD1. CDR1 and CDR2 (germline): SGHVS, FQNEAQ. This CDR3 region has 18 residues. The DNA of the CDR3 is TGCGCCAGCAGCCAGGAAGGGGGCAGGGCAGGGGAGACCTACGAGCAGTACTTC. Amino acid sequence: CASSQEGGRAGETYEQYF.

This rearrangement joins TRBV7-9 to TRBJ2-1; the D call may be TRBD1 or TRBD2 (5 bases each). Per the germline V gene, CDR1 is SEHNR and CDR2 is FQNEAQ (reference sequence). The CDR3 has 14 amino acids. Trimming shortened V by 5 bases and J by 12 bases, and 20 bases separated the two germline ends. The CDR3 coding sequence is TGTGCCAGCAGCCCCCATACGGGGCAAGGAGGGCAGTTCTTC. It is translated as CASSPHTGQGGQFF.

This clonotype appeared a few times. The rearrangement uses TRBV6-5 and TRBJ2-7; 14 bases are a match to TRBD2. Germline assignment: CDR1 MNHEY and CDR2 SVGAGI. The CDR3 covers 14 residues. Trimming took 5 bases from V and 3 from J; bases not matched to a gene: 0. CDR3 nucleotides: TGTGCCAGCAGTGGGACTAGCGGGGGCTACGAGCAGTACTTC. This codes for CASSGTSGGYEQYF.

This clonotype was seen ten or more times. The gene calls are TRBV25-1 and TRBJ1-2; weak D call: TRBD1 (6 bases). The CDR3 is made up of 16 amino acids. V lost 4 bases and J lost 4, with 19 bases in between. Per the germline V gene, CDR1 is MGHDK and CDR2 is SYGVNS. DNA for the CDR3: TGTGCCAGCAGTGGAGGGGGGACACCCAGTCTCTATGGCTACACCTTC. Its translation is CASSGGGTPSLYGYTF.

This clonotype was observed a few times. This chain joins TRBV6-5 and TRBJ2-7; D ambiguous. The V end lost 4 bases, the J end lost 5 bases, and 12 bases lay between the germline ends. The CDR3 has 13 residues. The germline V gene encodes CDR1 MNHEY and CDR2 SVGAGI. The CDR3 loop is CASSSLPRDEQYF. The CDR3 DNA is TGTGCCAGCAGTTCCCTTCCCCGGGACGAGCAGTACTTC.

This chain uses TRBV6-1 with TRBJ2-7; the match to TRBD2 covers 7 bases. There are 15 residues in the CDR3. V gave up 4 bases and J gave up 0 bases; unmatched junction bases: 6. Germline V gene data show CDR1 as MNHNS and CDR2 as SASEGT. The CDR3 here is CASSVLAFSSYEQYF. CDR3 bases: TGTGCCAGCAGTGTACTAGCGTTTAGCTCCTACGAGCAGTACTTC.

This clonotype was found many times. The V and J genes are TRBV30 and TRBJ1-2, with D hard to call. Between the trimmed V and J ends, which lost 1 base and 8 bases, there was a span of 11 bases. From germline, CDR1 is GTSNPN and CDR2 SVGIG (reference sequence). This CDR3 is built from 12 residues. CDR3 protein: CAWSAMIEGYTF. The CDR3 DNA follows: TGTGCCTGGAGTGCCATGATTGAGGGCTACACCTTC.